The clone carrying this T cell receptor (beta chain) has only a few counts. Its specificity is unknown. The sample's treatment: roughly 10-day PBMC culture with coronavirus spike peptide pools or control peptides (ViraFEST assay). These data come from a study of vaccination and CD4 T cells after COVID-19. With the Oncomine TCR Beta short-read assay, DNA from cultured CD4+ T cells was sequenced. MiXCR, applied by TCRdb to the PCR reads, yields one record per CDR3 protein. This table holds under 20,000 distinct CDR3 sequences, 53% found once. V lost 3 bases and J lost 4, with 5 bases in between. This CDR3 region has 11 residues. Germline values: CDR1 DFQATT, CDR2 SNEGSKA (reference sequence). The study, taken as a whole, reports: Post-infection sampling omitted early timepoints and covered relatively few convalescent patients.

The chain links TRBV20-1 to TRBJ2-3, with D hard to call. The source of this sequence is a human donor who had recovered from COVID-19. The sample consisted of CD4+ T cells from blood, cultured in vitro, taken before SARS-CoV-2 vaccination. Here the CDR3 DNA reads TGCAGTGCTAGTGTGGCAGATACGCAGTATTTT. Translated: CSASVADTQYF.